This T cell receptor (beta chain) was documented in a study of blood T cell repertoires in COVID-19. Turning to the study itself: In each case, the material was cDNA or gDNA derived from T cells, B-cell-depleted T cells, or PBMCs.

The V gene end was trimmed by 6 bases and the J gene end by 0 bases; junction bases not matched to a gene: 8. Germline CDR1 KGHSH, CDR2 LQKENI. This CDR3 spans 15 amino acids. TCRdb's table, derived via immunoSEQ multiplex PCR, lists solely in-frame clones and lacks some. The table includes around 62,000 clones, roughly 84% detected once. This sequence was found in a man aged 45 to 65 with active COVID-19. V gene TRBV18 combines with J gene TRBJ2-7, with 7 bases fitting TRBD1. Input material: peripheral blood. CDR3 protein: CASSDRSAGSYEQYF. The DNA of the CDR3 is TGTGCCAGCTCGGACAGGTCAGCCGGCTCCTACGAGCAGTACTTC. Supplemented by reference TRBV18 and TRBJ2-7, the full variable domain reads NAGVMQNPRHLVRRRGQEARLRCSPMKGHSHVYWYRQLPEEGLKFMVYLQKENIIDESGMPKERFSAEFPKEGPSILRIQQVVRGDSAAYFCASSDRSAGSYEQYFGPGTRLTVT.